Described below is a single T cell receptor beta chain sequence and its context. Its antigen is as yet unknown. This record comes from a study of T cell responses to AZD1222 COVID-19 vaccine. Notes on the study in general: Following two doses of AZD1222, Spike-specific TCR breadth and depth rose. Baseline serostatus was positive in only a handful of AZD1222 recipients. Most donors were white British and more were female, and clonal diversity was possibly underestimated.

The ends lost 1 base at V and 2 bases at J; junction bases unmatched: 10. This CDR3 spans 17 amino acids. CDR1 SQVTM and CDR2 ANQGSEA come from the germline V gene. Measured with immunoSEQ multiplex PCR; TCRdb has only the in-frame clones, and not every one. The sample lists 150,000 to 200,000 clones; around 92% were seen once. The chain combines TRBV29-1 with TRBJ2-7; 11 bases are a match to TRBD2. This receptor was taken from an adult in good health. Material: peripheral blood, obtained on day 0 of MenACWY control vaccination. The CDR3 reads CSVEVMTSGILAYEQYF. In DNA, the CDR3 is TGCAGCGTTGAAGTTATGACTAGCGGGATCTTGGCCTACGAGCAGTACTTC.